This entry concerns a single TCR beta chain. The antigen remains unidentified. Germline and junction disagree at one end, which may indicate a read error. It was with a sample-barcoded 5' primer and a J-beta primer mix that a second PCR of roughly 6 to 12 cycles was run. TCRdb re-analysed the 5' RACE reads in MiXCR, keeping a single row per CDR3 protein. The data hold 1.5 million to 2 million distinct CDR3 sequences, with 28% observed a single time. This specimen belongs to a study of blood T cells in healthy people across ages. In germline, CDR1 is MNHEY, CDR2 SMNVEV (reference sequence). This CDR3 is 14 amino acids long. Study observations and caveats: When set beside aged donors, long-lived donors presented more naive CD4+ cells and higher diversity. When one million T cells were used, diversity estimates were thought to be underestimates. Age advanced and TCR beta diversity per million T cells fell, roughly linearly.

Total RNA, at least 6 micrograms per sample, came from PBMCs. This TCR was recovered from a woman aged 30 to 39 in good health. Sequenced material: blood. V and J are TRBV27 and TRBJ1-5; D remains unclear. The CDR3 coding sequence is TGTGTCAGCAGTTTATTTGATAGCAATCAGCCCCAGCATTTT. As protein: CVSSLFDSNQPQHF.